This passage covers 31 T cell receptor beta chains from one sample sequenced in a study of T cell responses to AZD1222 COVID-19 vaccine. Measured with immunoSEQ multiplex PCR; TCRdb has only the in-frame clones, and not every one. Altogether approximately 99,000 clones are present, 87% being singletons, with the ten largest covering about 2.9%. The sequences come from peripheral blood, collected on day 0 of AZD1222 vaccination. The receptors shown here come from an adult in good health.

The CDR3 reads CASSPPGGVLLGNEQFF. In DNA form, the CDR3 reads TGTGCCAGCAGCCCCCCAGGGGGGGTCCTCTTAGGCAATGAGCAGTTCTTC. The V call is TRBV5-6, the J call TRBJ2-1; D may correspond to TRBD1 or TRBD2 (7 bases each). Trimming took 4 bases from V and 6 from J, leaving 23 bases between them. Germline-derived CDR1 and CDR2 are SGHDT and YYEEEE. The CDR3 has 17 residues.

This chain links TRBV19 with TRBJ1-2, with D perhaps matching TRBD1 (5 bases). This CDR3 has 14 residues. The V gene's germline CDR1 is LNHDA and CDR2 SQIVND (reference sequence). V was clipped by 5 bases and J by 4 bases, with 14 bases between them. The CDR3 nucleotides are TGTGCCAGTAGTTCCCCTTTTAGGGGCTATGGCTACACCTTC. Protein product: CASSSPFRGYGYTF.

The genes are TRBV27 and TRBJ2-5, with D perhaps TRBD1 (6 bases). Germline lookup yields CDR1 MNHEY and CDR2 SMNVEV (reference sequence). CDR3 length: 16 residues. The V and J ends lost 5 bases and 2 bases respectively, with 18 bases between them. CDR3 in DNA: TGTGCCAGCAGTGCTAACGGAAACAGGGTGCAAGAGACCCAGTACTTC. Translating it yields CASSANGNRVQETQYF.

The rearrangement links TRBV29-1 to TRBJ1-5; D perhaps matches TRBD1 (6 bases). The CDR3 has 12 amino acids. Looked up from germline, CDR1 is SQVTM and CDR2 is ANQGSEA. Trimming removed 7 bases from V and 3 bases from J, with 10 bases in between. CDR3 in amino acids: CSARDTNQPQHF. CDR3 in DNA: TGCAGCGCGCGGGACACCAATCAGCCCCAGCATTTT.

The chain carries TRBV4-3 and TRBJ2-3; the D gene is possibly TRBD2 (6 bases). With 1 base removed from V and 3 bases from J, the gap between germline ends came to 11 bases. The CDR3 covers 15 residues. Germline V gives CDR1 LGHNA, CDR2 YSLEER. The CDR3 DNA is TGCGCCAGCAGCCAAGTTGGGACTGGAACAGATACGCAGTATTTT. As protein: CASSQVGTGTDTQYF.

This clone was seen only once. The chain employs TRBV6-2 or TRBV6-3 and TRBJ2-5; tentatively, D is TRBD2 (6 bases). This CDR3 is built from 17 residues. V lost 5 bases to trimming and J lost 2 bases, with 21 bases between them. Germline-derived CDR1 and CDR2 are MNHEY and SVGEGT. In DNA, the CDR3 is TGTGCCAGCAGTCGCCGCCTGATCAGGGCGGGGCAAGAGACCCAGTACTTC. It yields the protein CASSRRLIRAGQETQYF.

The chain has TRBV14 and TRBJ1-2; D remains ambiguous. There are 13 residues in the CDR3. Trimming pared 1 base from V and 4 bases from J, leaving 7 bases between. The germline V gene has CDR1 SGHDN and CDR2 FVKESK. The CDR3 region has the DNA TGTGCCAGCAGCCAAGGAGGAGGCTATGGCTACACCTTC. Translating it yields CASSQGGGYGYTF.

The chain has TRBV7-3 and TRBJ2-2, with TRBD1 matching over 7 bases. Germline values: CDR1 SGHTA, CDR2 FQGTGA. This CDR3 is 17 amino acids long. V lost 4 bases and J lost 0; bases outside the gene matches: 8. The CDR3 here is CASSSPRTGANTGELFF. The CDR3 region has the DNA TGTGCCAGCAGCTCCCCCAGGACAGGAGCGAACACCGGGGAGCTGTTTTTT.

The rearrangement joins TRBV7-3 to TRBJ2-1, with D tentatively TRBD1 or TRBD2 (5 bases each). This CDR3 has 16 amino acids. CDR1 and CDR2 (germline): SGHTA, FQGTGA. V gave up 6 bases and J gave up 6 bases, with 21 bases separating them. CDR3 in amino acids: CASSPSWAGSLNEQFF. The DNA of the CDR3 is TGTGCCAGCAGTCCGTCTTGGGCAGGGAGTCTCAATGAGCAGTTCTTC.

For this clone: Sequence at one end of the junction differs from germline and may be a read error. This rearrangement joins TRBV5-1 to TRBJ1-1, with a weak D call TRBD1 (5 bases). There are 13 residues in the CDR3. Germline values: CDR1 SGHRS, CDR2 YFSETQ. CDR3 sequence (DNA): TGTGCCAGCAGCTCGGGACGGAACACTGAAGCTTTCTTT. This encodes CASSSGRNTEAFF.

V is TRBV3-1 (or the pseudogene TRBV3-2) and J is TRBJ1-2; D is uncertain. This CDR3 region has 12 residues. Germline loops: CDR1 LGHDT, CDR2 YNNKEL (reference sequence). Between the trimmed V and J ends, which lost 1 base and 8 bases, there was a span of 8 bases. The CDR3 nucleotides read TGTGCCAGCAGCCAAGGCGACTGGGGCTACACCTTC. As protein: CASSQGDWGYTF.

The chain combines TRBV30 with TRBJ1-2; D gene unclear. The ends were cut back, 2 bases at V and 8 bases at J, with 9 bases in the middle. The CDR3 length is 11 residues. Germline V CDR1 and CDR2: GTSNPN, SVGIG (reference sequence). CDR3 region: CAWSMRSGYTF. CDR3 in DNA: TGTGCCTGGAGTATGCGGTCGGGCTACACCTTC.

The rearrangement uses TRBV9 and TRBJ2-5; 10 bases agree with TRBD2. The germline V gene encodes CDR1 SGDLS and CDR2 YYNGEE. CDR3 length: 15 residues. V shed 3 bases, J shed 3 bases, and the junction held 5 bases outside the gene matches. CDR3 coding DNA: TGTGCCAGCAGCGCCGGGACTAGCGCCGAAGAGACCCAGTACTTC. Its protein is CASSAGTSAEETQYF.

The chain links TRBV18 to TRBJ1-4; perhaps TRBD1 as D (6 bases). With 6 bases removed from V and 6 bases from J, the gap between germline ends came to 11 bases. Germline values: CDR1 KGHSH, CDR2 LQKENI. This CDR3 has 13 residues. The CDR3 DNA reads TGTGCCAGCTCTACAGGGTTAGATGAAAAACTGTTTTTT. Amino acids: CASSTGLDEKLFF.

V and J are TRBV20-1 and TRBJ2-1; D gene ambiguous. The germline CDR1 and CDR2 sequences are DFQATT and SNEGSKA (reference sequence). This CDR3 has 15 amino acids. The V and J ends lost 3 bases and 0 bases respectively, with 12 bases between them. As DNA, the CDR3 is TGCAGTGCTAGTAGTCCCGCCAGCTCCTACAATGAGCAGTTCTTC. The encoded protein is CSASSPASSYNEQFF.

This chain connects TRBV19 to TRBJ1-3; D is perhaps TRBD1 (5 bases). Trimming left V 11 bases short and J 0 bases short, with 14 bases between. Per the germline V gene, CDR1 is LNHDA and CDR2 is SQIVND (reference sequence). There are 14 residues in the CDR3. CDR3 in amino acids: CAAGGGSSGNTIYF. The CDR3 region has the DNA TGTGCCGCTGGGGGGGGGAGCTCTGGAAACACCATATATTTT.

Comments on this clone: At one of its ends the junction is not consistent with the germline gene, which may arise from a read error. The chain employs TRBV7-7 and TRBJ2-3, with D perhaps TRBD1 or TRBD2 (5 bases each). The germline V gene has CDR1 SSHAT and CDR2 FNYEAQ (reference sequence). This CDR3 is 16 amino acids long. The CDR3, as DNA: TGTGCTAGCAGCTTATGGGGACCCTCAGGGACAGATACGCAGTATTTT. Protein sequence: CASSLWGPSGTDTQYF.

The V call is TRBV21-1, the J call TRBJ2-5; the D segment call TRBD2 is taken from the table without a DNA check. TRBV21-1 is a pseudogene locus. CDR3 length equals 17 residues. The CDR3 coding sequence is TGTGCCAGCAGCACAAGAGGGACTAGCGGGCTAATAGAGACCCAGTACTTC. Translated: CASSTRGTSGLIETQYF.

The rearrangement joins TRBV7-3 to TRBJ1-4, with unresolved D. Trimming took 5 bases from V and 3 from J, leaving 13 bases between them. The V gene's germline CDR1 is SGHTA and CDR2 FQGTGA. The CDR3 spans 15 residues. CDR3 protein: CASSLVGGANEKLFF. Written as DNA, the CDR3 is TGTGCCAGCAGCCTCGTGGGTGGGGCTAATGAAAAACTGTTTTTT.

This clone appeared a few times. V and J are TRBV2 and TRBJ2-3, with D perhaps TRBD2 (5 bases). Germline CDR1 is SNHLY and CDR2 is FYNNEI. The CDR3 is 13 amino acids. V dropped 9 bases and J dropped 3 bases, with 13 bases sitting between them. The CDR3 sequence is CASSRDRTDTQYF. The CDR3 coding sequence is TGTGCCAGTTCCCGGGATCGAACAGATACGCAGTATTTT.

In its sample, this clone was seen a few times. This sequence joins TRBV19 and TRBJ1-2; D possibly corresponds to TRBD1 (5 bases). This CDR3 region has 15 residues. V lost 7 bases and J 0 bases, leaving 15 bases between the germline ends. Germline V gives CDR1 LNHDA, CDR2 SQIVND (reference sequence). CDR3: CASMETAGSNYGYTF. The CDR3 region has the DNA TGTGCCAGTATGGAGACAGCTGGGTCTAACTATGGCTACACCTTC.

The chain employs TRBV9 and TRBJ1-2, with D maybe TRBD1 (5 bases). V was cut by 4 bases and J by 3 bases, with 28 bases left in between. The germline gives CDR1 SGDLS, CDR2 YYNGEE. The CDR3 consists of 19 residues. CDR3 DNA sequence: TGTGCCAGCAGCCTATCATCCGGGCCGGGAGGGGAATACGACTATGGCTACACCTTC. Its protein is CASSLSSGPGGEYDYGYTF.

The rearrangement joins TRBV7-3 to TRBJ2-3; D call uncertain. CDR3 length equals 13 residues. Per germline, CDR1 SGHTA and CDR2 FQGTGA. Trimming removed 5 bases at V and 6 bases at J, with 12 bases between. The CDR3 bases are TGTGCCAGCAGCCCGCCGCTGACTGATACGCAGTATTTT. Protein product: CASSPPLTDTQYF.

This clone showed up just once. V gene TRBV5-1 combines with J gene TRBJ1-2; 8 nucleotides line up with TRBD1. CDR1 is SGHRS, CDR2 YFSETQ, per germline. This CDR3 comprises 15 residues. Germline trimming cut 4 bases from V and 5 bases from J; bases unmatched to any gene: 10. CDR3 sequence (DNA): TGCGCCAGCAGCCGTGTTCGACAGGGGAGGTATGGCTACACCTTC. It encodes CASSRVRQGRYGYTF.

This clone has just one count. CDR3 in DNA: TGCGCCAGCAGCTTTTTGGGACAGTCCTACGAGCAGTACTTC. It yields the protein CASSFLGQSYEQYF. The chain has TRBV5-1 and TRBJ2-7; 7 positions agree with TRBD1. The CDR3 totals 14 residues. CDR1 and CDR2 (germline): SGHRS, YFSETQ. Trimming removed 2 bases from V and 1 base from J; junction bases left unmatched: 3.

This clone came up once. CDR3 sequence: CASSPGLAGVLETQYF. The CDR3 DNA follows: TGTGCCAGCAGCCCGGGACTAGCGGGAGTTTTGGAGACCCAGTACTTC. This chain uses TRBV11-3 with TRBJ2-5, with 14 bases aligning to TRBD2. V was pared by 5 bases and J by 5 bases, with 7 bases of the junction left unmatched. Germline values: CDR1 SGHNT, CDR2 YENEEA. The CDR3 spans 16 residues. The full variable domain, in which reference TRBV11-3 and TRBJ2-5 provide the parts outside the CDR3, is EAGVVQSPRYKIIEKKQPVAFWCNPISGHNTLYWYLQNLGQGPELLIRYENEEAVDDSQLPKDRFSAERLKGVDSTLKIQPAELGDSAVYLCASSPGLAGVLETQYFGPGTRLLVL.

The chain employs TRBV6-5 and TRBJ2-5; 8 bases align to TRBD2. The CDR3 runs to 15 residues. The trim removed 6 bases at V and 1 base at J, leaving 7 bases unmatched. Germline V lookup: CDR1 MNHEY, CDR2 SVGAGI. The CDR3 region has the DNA TGTGCCAGCAGCGTTACTAGCGGAGCCCAAGAGACCCAGTACTTC. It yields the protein CASSVTSGAQETQYF.

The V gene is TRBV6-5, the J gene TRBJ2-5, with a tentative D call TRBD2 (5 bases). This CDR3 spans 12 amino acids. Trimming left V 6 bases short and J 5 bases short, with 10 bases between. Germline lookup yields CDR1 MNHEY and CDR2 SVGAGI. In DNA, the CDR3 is TGTGCCAGCAGGGCCCCGGGGGAGACCCAGTACTTC. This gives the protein CASRAPGETQYF.

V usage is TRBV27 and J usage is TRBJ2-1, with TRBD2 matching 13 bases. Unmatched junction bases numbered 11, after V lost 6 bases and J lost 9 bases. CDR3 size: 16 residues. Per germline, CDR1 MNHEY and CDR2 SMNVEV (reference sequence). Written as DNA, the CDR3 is TGTGCCAGCAGCGATTATTCAACTAGCGGGGGGGGTGAGCAGTTCTTC. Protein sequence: CASSDYSTSGGGEQFF.

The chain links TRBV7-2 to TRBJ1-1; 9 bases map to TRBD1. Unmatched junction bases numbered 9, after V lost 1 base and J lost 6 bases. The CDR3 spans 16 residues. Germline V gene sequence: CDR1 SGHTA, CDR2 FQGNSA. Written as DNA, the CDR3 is TGTGCCAGCAGCTTAGTATGGGACAGGGATTGGGCTGAAGCTTTCTTT. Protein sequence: CASSLVWDRDWAEAFF.

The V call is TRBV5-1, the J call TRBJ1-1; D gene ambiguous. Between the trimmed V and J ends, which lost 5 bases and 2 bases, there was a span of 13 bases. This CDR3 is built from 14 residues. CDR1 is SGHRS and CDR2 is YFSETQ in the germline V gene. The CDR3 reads CASRNLDGNTEAFF. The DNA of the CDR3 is TGCGCCAGCAGAAATCTCGACGGAAACACTGAAGCTTTCTTT.